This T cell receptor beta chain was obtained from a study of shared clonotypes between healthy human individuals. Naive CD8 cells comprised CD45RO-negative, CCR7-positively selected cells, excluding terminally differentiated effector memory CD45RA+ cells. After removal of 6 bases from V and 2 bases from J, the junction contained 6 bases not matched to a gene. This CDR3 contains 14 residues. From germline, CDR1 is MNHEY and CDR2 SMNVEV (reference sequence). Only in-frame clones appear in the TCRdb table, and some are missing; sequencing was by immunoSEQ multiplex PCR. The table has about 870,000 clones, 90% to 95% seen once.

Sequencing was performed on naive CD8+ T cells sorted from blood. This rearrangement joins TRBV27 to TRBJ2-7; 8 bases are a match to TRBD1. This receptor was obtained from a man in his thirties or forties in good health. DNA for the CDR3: TGTGCCAGCAGCACCCGGACAGGGACCTACGAGCAGTACTTC. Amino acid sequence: CASSTRTGTYEQYF.